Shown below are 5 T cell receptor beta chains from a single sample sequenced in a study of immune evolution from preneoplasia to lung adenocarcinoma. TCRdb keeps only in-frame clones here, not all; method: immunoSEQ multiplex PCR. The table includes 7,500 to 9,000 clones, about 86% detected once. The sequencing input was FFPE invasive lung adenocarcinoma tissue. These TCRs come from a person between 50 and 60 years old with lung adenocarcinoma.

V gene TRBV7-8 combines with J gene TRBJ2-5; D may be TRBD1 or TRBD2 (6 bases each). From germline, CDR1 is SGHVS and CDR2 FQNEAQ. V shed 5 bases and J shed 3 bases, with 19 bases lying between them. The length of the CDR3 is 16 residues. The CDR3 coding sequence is TGTGCCAGCAGCCCTCCCAGGCGGGACACCAAAGAGACCCAGTACTTC. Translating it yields CASSPPRRDTKETQYF.

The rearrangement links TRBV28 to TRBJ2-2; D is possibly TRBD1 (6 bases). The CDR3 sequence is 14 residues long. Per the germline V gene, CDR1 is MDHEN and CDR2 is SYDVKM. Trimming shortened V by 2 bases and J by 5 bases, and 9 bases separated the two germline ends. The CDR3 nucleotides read TGTGCCAGCAGTTTAGGGGGCGAGACCGGGGAGCTGTTTTTT. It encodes CASSLGGETGELFF.

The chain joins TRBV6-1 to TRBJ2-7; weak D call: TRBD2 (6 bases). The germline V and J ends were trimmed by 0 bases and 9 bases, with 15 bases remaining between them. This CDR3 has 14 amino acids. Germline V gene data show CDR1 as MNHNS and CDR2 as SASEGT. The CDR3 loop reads CASSEAGGAEGQYF. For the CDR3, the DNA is TGTGCCAGCAGTGAAGCCGGCGGGGCAGAAGGGCAGTACTTC.

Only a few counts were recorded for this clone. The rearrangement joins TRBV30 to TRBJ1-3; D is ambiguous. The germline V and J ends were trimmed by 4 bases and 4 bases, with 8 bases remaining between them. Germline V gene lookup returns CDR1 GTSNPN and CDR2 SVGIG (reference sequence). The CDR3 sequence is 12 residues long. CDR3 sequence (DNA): TGTGCCTGGAAGTTTAGGGGAAACACCATATATTTT. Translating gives CAWKFRGNTIYF.

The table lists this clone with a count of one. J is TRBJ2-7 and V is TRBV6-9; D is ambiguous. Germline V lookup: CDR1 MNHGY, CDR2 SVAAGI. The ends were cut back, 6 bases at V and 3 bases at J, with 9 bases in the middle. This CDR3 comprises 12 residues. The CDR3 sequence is CASSRHGYEQYF. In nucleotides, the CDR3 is TGTGCCAGCAGCCGCCACGGCTACGAGCAGTACTTC.